The sequence of this T cell receptor (beta chain) was determined in a study of T cells in Graves' hyperthyroidism and ophthalmopathy. Study-level findings and limits: Classification by a 13 V-J model distinguished ophthalmopathy from stable hyperthyroidism. The model identified upcoming ophthalmopathy a median approximately six months ahead of onset.

Hyperthyroidism in the patients, aged 18 to 65, was newly diagnosed and under 2 months in duration. Unmatched junction bases numbered 6, after V lost 4 bases and J lost 0 bases. The CDR3 is 15 residues long. CDR1 MNHNS and CDR2 SASEGT come from the germline V gene. Amplification of TCR beta CDR3 regions used RNA as the template. First-round RT-PCR targeting the TCR CDR3 was performed with the HTBI primer set. TCRdb independently ran MiXCR on the multiplex PCR reads; one entry per CDR3 protein. The sample holds almost 600,000 distinct CDR3 sequences; 35% to 55% are singletons and the top ten take about 7.8%. This clonotype has a count of ten or more. The target antigen is unknown.

The TCR comes from a woman aged 18-29 years with Graves' hyperthyroidism. The sequencing sample was made of peripheral blood or thyroid tissue (not recorded which). V and J are TRBV6-1 and TRBJ2-7; 7 bases line up with TRBD2. CDR3 sequence (DNA): TGTGCCAGCAGTGCGGACGGGGGGAGCTCCTACGAGCAGTACTTC. Translated: CASSADGGSSYEQYF.